Listed below are T cell receptor beta chains from one sample, sequenced in a study of patients and donors after allogeneic stem cell transplantation. TCRdb ran MiXCR on the RT-PCR reads and lists one entry per CDR3 protein. This sample yields around 240,000 distinct CDR3 sequences, of which less than 15% are seen a single time; around 10% belongs to the top ten. Sequenced input: blood, either unsorted or a sorted T cell fraction (not recorded which). The receptor source for this set is a human donor who was either an allogeneic HSCT recipient or a stem cell or donor lymphocyte infusion donor (not recorded which). It is not recorded whose cells these are; they may come from a transplant donor. Both conserved end residues are part of each CDR3. The D gene is left open where the match is weak. Not all rows give a size; the values are once, few, many and, for expanded clones, a class.

CASSLLRETQYF TGTGCCAGCAGCTTACTTCGGGAGACCCAGTACTTC TRBV7-9 . TRBJ2-5 many
CASSLRLTGESTEAFF TGTGCCAGCTCACTTCGTCTAACAGGGGAGAGCACTGAAGCTTTCTTT TRBV18 TRBD1 TRBJ1-1 many
CASSWRETQYF TGCGCCAGCAGCTGGCGGGAGACCCAGTACTTC TRBV5-1 . TRBJ2-5 many
CASLPGHLSNTEAFF TGTGCCAGCCTACCGGGACATCTCTCGAACACTGAAGCTTTCTTT TRBV6-2/TRBV6-3 . TRBJ1-1 few
CASSQVGSEAFF TGCGCCAGCAGCCAAGTAGGATCTGAAGCTTTCTTT TRBV4-3 . TRBJ1-1 many
CSPRTGKADTQYF TGCAGCCCACGGACAGGGAAGGCAGATACGCAGTATTTT TRBV20-1 TRBD1 TRBJ2-3 few
CSARTRDSYNEQFF TGCAGTGCTCGTACGCGGGACTCCTACAATGAGCAGTTCTTC TRBV20-1 . TRBJ2-1 few
CASSFSGDRLVSYTF TGTGCCAGCAGTTTTAGTGGGGACAGGCTTGTGAGCTACACCTTC TRBV12-3/TRBV12-4 TRBD1 TRBJ1-2 .
CASSLVGLATREQYF TGTGCCAGCAGCTTAGTCGGACTAGCGACACGCGAGCAGTACTTC TRBV11-3 TRBD2 TRBJ2-7 .
CASSQLPGTGGSYNEQFF TGTGCCAGCAGCCAACTCCCCGGGACAGGGGGCTCCTACAATGAGCAGTTCTTC TRBV7-8 TRBD1 TRBJ2-1 many
CASTKYKQESGESNQPQHF TGTGCCAGCACCAAATACAAGCAGGAGTCGGGGGAGAGCAATCAGCCCCAGCATTTT TRBV21-1 . TRBJ1-5 .
CASSELGGRWQETQYF TGTGCCAGCAGTGAACTGGGAGGCAGGTGGCAAGAGACCCAGTACTTC TRBV2 . TRBJ2-5 .
CASSYITDRRRGYTF TGTGCCAGCAGTTACATCACGGACCGACGACGAGGCTACACCTTC TRBV6-5 . TRBJ1-2 few
CSARGGSSYNEQFF TGCAGCGCCCGCGGGGGGAGCTCCTACAATGAGCAGTTCTTC TRBV29-1 TRBD2 TRBJ2-1 .
CASSPYRVDLYNEQFF TGTGCCAGCAGCCCATACAGGGTGGACCTATACAATGAGCAGTTCTTC TRBV7-2 . TRBJ2-1 few
CASSQVRSHEQYF TGTGCCAGCAGCCAAGTAAGGTCCCACGAGCAGTACTTC TRBV3-1 . TRBJ2-7 .
CASRASGATGELFF TGTGCCAGCAGGGCGAGCGGGGCCACCGGGGAGCTGTTTTTT TRBV25-1 TRBD2 TRBJ2-2 .
CAWTRGNLNEQFF TGTGCCTGGACTAGGGGAAACCTTAATGAGCAGTTCTTC TRBV30 . TRBJ2-1 many
CASSLGRADYTDTQYF TGTGCCAGCAGTTTAGGGAGGGCCGACTACACAGATACGCAGTATTTT TRBV27 TRBD2 TRBJ2-3 once
CASSLLTLGTDTQYF TGTGCCAGCAGTTTATTAACGCTCGGCACAGATACGCAGTATTTT TRBV27 . TRBJ2-3 .
CASSQVPAFGEAFF TGTGCCAGCAGCCAAGTCCCTGCCTTCGGGGAAGCTTTCTTT TRBV14 . TRBJ1-1 few
CASSMSGGTNTGELFF TGTGCCAGCAGTATGTCAGGGGGCACGAACACCGGGGAGCTGTTTTTT TRBV5-4 TRBD1 TRBJ2-2 .
CASSSSDHSNYGYTF TGTGCCAGCAGTTCATCGGACCATTCTAACTATGGCTACACCTTC TRBV28 . TRBJ1-2 .
CASSRRTGSPGELFF TGCGCCAGCAGCCGCCGGACAGGATCACCCGGGGAGCTGTTTTTT TRBV4-3 TRBD1 TRBJ2-2 .
CSATERGHYGYTF TGCAGTGCTACGGAACGGGGCCACTATGGCTACACCTTC TRBV20-1 . TRBJ1-2 few
CAWSTGDTEAFF TGTGCCTGGAGTACCGGGGACACTGAAGCTTTCTTT TRBV30 . TRBJ1-1 few
CASSDRRIQVKPQHF TGTGCCAGCAGCGATCGCCGGATACAGGTTAAGCCCCAGCATTTT TRBV21-1 . TRBJ1-5 .
CSAPSGTGAGELFF TGCAGTGCCCCCTCCGGGACAGGGGCCGGGGAGCTGTTTTTT TRBV20-1 TRBD1 TRBJ2-2 few
CASSQDPTGVGGNTIYF TGCGCCAGCAGCCAAGATCCCACAGGGGTCGGAGGAAACACCATATATTTT TRBV4-3 TRBD1 TRBJ1-3 .
CASSLASRVGGYTF TGTGCCAGCAGTTTAGCTTCCAGGGTGGGTGGCTACACCTTC TRBV12-3/TRBV12-4 . TRBJ1-2 few
CSQTPTSTDTQYF TGCAGCCAAACACCAACTAGCACAGATACGCAGTATTTT TRBV20-1 . TRBJ2-3 .
CASSLNGGGVDTQYF TGTGCCAGCAGCTTAAATGGGGGAGGAGTAGATACGCAGTATTTT TRBV7-3 . TRBJ2-3 few
CASSLNGAQETQYF TGTGCCAGCAGCTTAAACGGGGCTCAAGAGACCCAGTACTTC TRBV7-2 . TRBJ2-5 few
CASSGRGEEQYF TGTGCCAGCTCGGGCAGGGGCGAGGAGCAGTACTTC TRBV2 . TRBJ2-7 many
CSAPKLAGGPSEQFF TGCAGTGCCCCGAAACTAGCGGGAGGGCCAAGTGAGCAGTTCTTC TRBV20-1 TRBD2 TRBJ2-1 many
CASSQVSRVDGNEKLFF TGCGCCAGCAGCCAAGTTTCCAGGGTAGACGGTAATGAAAAACTGTTTTTT TRBV4-1 . TRBJ1-4 .
CASGGGELSYEQYF TGTGCCAGTGGTGGGGGGGAGCTCTCCTACGAGCAGTACTTC TRBV6-1 TRBD2 TRBJ2-7 .
CASSPPTVSGNTIYF TGTGCCAGCTCACCACCGACAGTCTCTGGAAACACCATATATTTT TRBV18 . TRBJ1-3 .
CASSARDTTGNTIYF TGTGCCAGCAGTGCCCGGGACACTACAGGAAACACCATATATTTT TRBV2 . TRBJ1-3 .
CASSSLSDTQYF TGTGCCAGCAGCTCCCTTTCAGATACGCAGTATTTT TRBV7-9 . TRBJ2-3 many
CASSLFRTGELFF TGCGCCAGCAGCTTGTTTAGGACCGGGGAGCTGTTTTTT TRBV5-1 . TRBJ2-2 many